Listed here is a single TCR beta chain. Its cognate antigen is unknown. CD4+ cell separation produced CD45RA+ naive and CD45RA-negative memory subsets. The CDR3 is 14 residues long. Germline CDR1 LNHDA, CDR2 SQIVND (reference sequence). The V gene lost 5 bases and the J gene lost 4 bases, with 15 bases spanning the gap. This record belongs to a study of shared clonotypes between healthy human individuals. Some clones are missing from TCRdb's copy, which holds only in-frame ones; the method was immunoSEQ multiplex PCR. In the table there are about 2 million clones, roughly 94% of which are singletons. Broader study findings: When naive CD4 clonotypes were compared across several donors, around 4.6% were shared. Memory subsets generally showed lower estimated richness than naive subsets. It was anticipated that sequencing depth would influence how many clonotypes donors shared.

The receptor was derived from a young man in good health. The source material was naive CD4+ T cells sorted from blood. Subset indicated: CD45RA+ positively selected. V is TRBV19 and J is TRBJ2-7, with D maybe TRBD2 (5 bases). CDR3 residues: CASSSRTSTYEQYF. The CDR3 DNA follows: TGTGCCAGTAGTTCAAGGACTTCCACATACGAGCAGTACTTC. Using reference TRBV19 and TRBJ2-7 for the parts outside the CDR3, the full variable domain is DGGITQSPKYLFRKEGQNVTLSCEQNLNHDAMYWYRQDPGQGLRLIYYSQIVNDFQKGDIAEGYSVSREKKESFPLTVTSAQKNPTAFYLCASSSRTSTYEQYFGPGTRLTVT.